These 30 T cell receptor beta chains were all obtained from the same sample, sequenced in a study of blood T cell repertoires in COVID-19. Generated by immunoSEQ multiplex PCR, the TCRdb table keeps only in-frame clones and is missing some. Here the sample spans around 57,000 clones, about nine tenths being singletons. Sequenced input: peripheral blood. The receptors shown here come from a man aged 45-65 years with active COVID-19.

The chain employs TRBV5-1 and TRBJ2-5, with TRBD1 matching 9 bases. The end of the DNA aligns better with TRBJ2-7, so the J call may be wrong. The CDR3 runs to 12 residues. Germline CDR1 is SGHRS and CDR2 is YFSETQ. This CDR3 is CASRLTGGEQYF. Written as DNA, the CDR3 is TGCGCCAGCAGACTGACAGGGGGCGAGCAGTACTTC.

This chain links TRBV27 with TRBJ2-6; perhaps TRBD1 as D (5 bases). This CDR3 has 18 residues. Germline V gene data show CDR1 as MNHEY and CDR2 as SMNVEV (reference sequence). Trimming took 3 bases from V and 0 from J, leaving 15 bases between them. CDR3 residues: CASSLREGARSGANVLTF. The CDR3 nucleotides read TGTGCCAGCAGTTTGCGCGAAGGGGCACGCTCTGGGGCCAACGTCCTGACTTTC.

The chain couples TRBV5-4 to TRBJ2-7; 7 positions match TRBD2. Germline V lookup: CDR1 SGHNT, CDR2 YYREEE (reference sequence). The CDR3 is made up of 14 amino acids. J gave up 4 bases and V 0 bases, and 4 bases lay outside the gene matches. CDR3 region: CASSLGAGDYEQYF. For the CDR3, the DNA is TGTGCCAGCAGCTTGGGGGCGGGAGATTACGAGCAGTACTTC.

This clone was found once. This chain uses TRBV5-1 with TRBJ2-7; TRBD2 matches 7 bases. The CDR3 length is 16 residues. Per the germline V gene, CDR1 is SGHRS and CDR2 is YFSETQ. Trimming cost V 4 bases and J 5 bases; bases outside gene matches: 15. CDR3 in amino acids: CASSRAPSGSGDEQYF. Here the CDR3 DNA reads TGCGCCAGCAGCCGCGCACCTAGCGGCTCAGGTGACGAGCAGTACTTC.

V gene TRBV7-8 combines with J gene TRBJ1-2, with 11 nucleotides matching TRBD1. Germline trimming cut 5 bases from V and 0 bases from J; bases unmatched to any gene: 11. Germline V gives CDR1 SGHVS, CDR2 FQNEAQ. CDR3 size: 18 residues. The CDR3 protein is CASSAGQGAISANYGYTF. Written as DNA, the CDR3 is TGTGCCAGCAGCGCCGGACAGGGGGCGATTAGTGCTAACTATGGCTACACCTTC.

This clone was seen a single time. V is TRBV7-9 and J is TRBJ2-1, with D tentatively TRBD2 (6 bases). Per germline, CDR1 SEHNR and CDR2 FQNEAQ (reference sequence). The V and J ends lost 5 bases and 6 bases respectively, with 14 bases between them. The CDR3 runs to 14 residues. CDR3 in amino acids: CASSRRGAFNEQFF. Here the CDR3 DNA reads TGTGCCAGCAGCCGGCGGGGAGCCTTCAATGAGCAGTTCTTC.

V is TRBV6-5 and J is TRBJ1-4; TRBD1 matches at 7 bases. Germline loops: CDR1 MNHEY, CDR2 SVGAGI. CDR3 length: 13 residues. Germline trimming cut 5 bases from V and 10 bases from J; bases unmatched to any gene: 7. This chain's CDR3 is CASSPRRQGKLFF. The DNA of the CDR3 is TGTGCCAGCAGTCCACGGCGACAGGGAAAACTGTTTTTT.

V is TRBV7-9 and J is TRBJ2-7, with D tentatively TRBD2 (5 bases). Trimming left V 5 bases short and J 0 bases short, with 8 bases between. Germline V gene sequence: CDR1 SEHNR, CDR2 FQNEAQ (reference sequence). This CDR3 has 13 amino acids. Here the CDR3 DNA reads TGTGCCAGCAGCGTTCGGGACTCCTACGAGCAGTACTTC. Residues: CASSVRDSYEQYF.

The CDR3 protein is CATSRGQGAYGYTF. DNA of the CDR3: TGTGCCACCAGTCGGGGACAGGGGGCCTATGGCTACACCTTC. The chain recombines TRBV24-1 with TRBJ1-2; 12 bases are shared with TRBD1. Germline V gene sequence: CDR1 KGHDR, CDR2 SFDVKD. Trimming at V came to 6 bases and at J to 4 bases, leaving 2 bases not matched to a gene. The CDR3 is 14 amino acids.

V gene TRBV6-2 or TRBV6-3 combines with J gene TRBJ2-1; D might be TRBD1 (5 bases). The V end was cut by 5 bases, the J end by 2 bases, with 13 bases between. The CDR3 totals 15 residues. Germline values: CDR1 MNHEY, CDR2 SVGEGT. This chain's CDR3 is CASSKQVRTYNEQFF. The CDR3 DNA reads TGTGCCAGCAGTAAACAGGTTCGCACCTACAATGAGCAGTTCTTC.

This clone showed up just once. The V call is TRBV7-8, the J call TRBJ2-6, with D possibly TRBD1 on 6 matching bases. The CDR3 contains 17 residues. Germline lookup yields CDR1 SGHVS and CDR2 FQNEAQ. The V end lost 0 bases, the J end lost 2 bases, and 11 bases lay between the germline ends. In DNA, the CDR3 is TGTGCCAGCAGCTTAGCCGCCGCAGGGGCTGGGGCCAACGTCCTGACTTTC. Its protein product is CASSLAAAGAGANVLTF.

The chain links TRBV7-8 to TRBJ1-2; 9 nucleotides agree with TRBD1. Germline lookup yields CDR1 SGHVS and CDR2 FQNEAQ. V lost 1 base, J lost 4 bases, and 4 bases stayed unmatched. This CDR3 region has 15 residues. DNA for the CDR3: TGTGCCAGCAGCTTAGTACAGGGGGCCCCCTATGGCTACACCTTC. This encodes CASSLVQGAPYGYTF.

This sequence joins TRBV4-3 and TRBJ1-2, with a tentative D call TRBD1 (5 bases). Germline CDR1 and CDR2: LGHNA and YSLEER. The CDR3 is made up of 14 amino acids. The ends were cut back, 0 bases at V and 6 bases at J, with 11 bases in the middle. DNA of the CDR3: TGCGCCAGCAGCCAAGATAGAAGGGGTAATGGCTACACCTTC. Amino acids: CASSQDRRGNGYTF.

Concerning this clone itself: The junction shows a germline mismatch at one end, possibly a read error. This chain joins TRBV2 and TRBJ1-1; D ambiguous. The CDR3 is 13 residues long. Germline values: CDR1 SNHLY, CDR2 FYNNEI. This CDR3 reads CASDLTANAEAFF. The CDR3 DNA reads as TGTGCCAGTGACTTAACGGCGAACGCTGAAGCTTTCTTT.

The chain uses TRBV7-8 and TRBJ1-4; 8 bases are a match to TRBD1. The CDR3 is made up of 16 amino acids. With V trimmed by 4 bases and J by 6 bases, 10 bases remained unmatched. Germline V CDR1 and CDR2: SGHVS, FQNEAQ. CDR3 bases: TGTGCCAGCAGCTCAGCGGTCAGGGGGCCGGATGAAAAACTGTTTTTT. It codes for CASSSAVRGPDEKLFF.

This clone was observed a handful of times. The chain combines TRBV6-5 with TRBJ1-5; 8 nucleotides agree with TRBD1. This CDR3 has 14 amino acids. V was pared by 5 bases and J by 5 bases, with 5 bases of the junction left unmatched. Germline V gives CDR1 MNHEY, CDR2 SVGAGI. The DNA for the CDR3 is TGTGCCAGCAGTCGGACAGGGAGGGATCAGCCCCAGCATTTT. It encodes CASSRTGRDQPQHF.

The chain employs TRBV5-1 and TRBJ1-5; D is ambiguous. Per the germline V gene, CDR1 is SGHRS and CDR2 is YFSETQ. Trimming left V 2 bases short and J 2 bases short, with 11 bases between. The CDR3 has 15 residues. DNA of the CDR3: TGCGCCAGCAGCTTAGGAGGAATTGGCAATCAGCCCCAGCATTTT. Protein sequence: CASSLGGIGNQPQHF. Looking up the rest from reference TRBV5-1 and TRBJ1-5 gives the full variable domain: KAGVTQTPRYLIKTRGQQVTLSCSPISGHRSVSWYQQTPGQGLQFLFEYFSETQRNKGNFPGRFSGRQFSNSRSEMNVSTLELGDSALYLCASSLGGIGNQPQHFGDGTRLSIL.

CDR3 nucleotides: TGTGCCAGCAGCCAATCGAAAGGGGAGGATGAGACCCAGTACTTC. It specifies CASSQSKGEDETQYF. This chain joins TRBV16 and TRBJ2-5; D might be TRBD2 (6 bases). Germline V gene lookup returns CDR1 KGHSY and CDR2 FQNENV. This CDR3 comprises 15 residues. V lost 0 bases to trimming and J lost 5 bases, with 13 bases between them.

The J gene is TRBJ2-5, the V gene TRBV28; no clear D gene. Germline values: CDR1 MDHEN, CDR2 SYDVKM. V was cut by 8 bases and J by 4 bases, with 14 bases left in between. This CDR3 has 13 amino acids. The CDR3 bases are TGTGCCAGCGTTCACATTGGTGGAGAGACCCAGTACTTC. It specifies CASVHIGGETQYF.

J is TRBJ2-1 and V is TRBV27; 9 bases align to TRBD1. J gave up 5 bases and V 8 bases, and 7 bases lay outside the gene matches. CDR1 is MNHEY, CDR2 SMNVEV, per germline (reference sequence). The CDR3 length is 14 residues. The CDR3 DNA follows: TGTGCCAGCGCCGACAGGGGGGTAGACAATGAGCAGTTCTTC. It codes for CASADRGVDNEQFF.

J is TRBJ2-7 and V is TRBV28, with 7 bases fitting TRBD1. The V gene end was trimmed by 4 bases and the J gene end by 4 bases; junction bases not matched to a gene: 4. Germline V CDR1 and CDR2: MDHEN, SYDVKM. The CDR3 has 13 amino acids. CDR3 DNA sequence: TGTGCCAGCAGTTCGACAGGGATATACGAGCAGTACTTC. Amino acids: CASSSTGIYEQYF.

The V and J genes are TRBV20-1 and TRBJ2-1, with D perhaps matching TRBD1 (5 bases). V was cut by 7 bases and J by 3 bases, with 7 bases left in between. The CDR3 sequence is 11 residues long. Germline lookup yields CDR1 DFQATT and CDR2 SNEGSKA (reference sequence). The CDR3 reads CSVGDYNEQFF. The CDR3 DNA follows: TGCAGTGTAGGGGACTACAATGAGCAGTTCTTC.

The rearrangement uses TRBV28 and TRBJ2-7, with 9 positions matching TRBD1. This CDR3 contains 17 residues. Germline CDR1 reads MDHEN; CDR2 reads SYDVKM. The J segment lost 5 bases and the V segment lost 5 bases, leaving 16 bases of the junction unmatched. The CDR3 DNA follows: TGTGCCAGCAGTCCCGGGACAGGGCCTCTTCTTCTTAACGAGCAGTACTTC. Translation gives CASSPGTGPLLLNEQYF.

This chain links TRBV7-6 with TRBJ2-6; 7 bases map to TRBD1. This CDR3 has 19 residues. From germline, CDR1 is SGHVS and CDR2 FNYEAQ. The trim removed 0 bases at V and 0 bases at J, leaving 8 bases unmatched. CDR3: CASSLAGTVTYSGANVLTF. In DNA, the CDR3 is TGTGCCAGCAGCTTAGCGGGGACAGTAACCTACTCTGGGGCCAACGTCCTGACTTTC. Full variable domain (remainder filled in from reference TRBV7-6 and TRBJ2-6): GAGVSQSPRYKVTKRGQDVALRCDPISGHVSLYWYRQALGQGPEFLTYFNYEAQQDKSGLPNDRFSAERPEGSISTLTIQRTEQRDSAMYRCASSLAGTVTYSGANVLTFGAGSRLTVL.

The CDR3 bases are TGTGCCAGCAGTCTCGACAGTAATTCACCCCTCCACTTT. Encoded protein: CASSLDSNSPLHF. The J gene is TRBJ1-6, the V gene TRBV28; a weak D match, TRBD1 (5 bases). Per germline, CDR1 MDHEN and CDR2 SYDVKM. This CDR3 spans 13 amino acids. V lost 5 bases and J lost 6, with 8 bases in between.

This sequence joins TRBV5-1 and TRBJ2-1; D is perhaps TRBD1 (5 bases). The CDR3 is made up of 15 amino acids. In germline, CDR1 is SGHRS, CDR2 YFSETQ. V was trimmed by 0 bases and J by 4 bases, leaving 11 bases between them. The CDR3: CASSLGGQQYNEQFF. CDR3 nucleotides: TGCGCCAGCAGCTTGGGGGGCCAGCAGTACAATGAGCAGTTCTTC.

The table lists this clone with a count of one. The chain combines TRBV27 with TRBJ1-2; D remains ambiguous. CDR1 is MNHEY and CDR2 is SMNVEV in the germline V gene (reference sequence). The V end lost 6 bases, the J end lost 8 bases, and 16 bases lay between the germline ends. This CDR3 has 13 amino acids. The CDR3: CASSPLVVSGYTF. In DNA form, the CDR3 reads TGTGCCAGCAGCCCCCTAGTGGTGTCGGGCTACACCTTC.

The CDR3 DNA sequence: TGTGCCAGCAGTTCAAGCCCAGGAGGGGGCGGAGACTATGGCTACACCTTC. Protein product: CASSSSPGGGGDYGYTF. The rearrangement links TRBV27 to TRBJ1-2; 7 positions match TRBD1. The germline V gene has CDR1 MNHEY and CDR2 SMNVEV (reference sequence). The CDR3 covers 17 residues. V gave up 4 bases and J gave up 3 bases; unmatched junction bases: 14.

The V call is TRBV7-2, the J call TRBJ2-7, with 14 bases matching TRBD2. J lost 4 bases, V lost 5 bases, and 7 bases had no gene match. The CDR3 length is 16 residues. The V gene's germline CDR1 is SGHTA and CDR2 FQGNSA. CDR3 coding DNA: TGTGCCAGCAGCCCGGGACTAGCGGGAGTCGTTTACGAGCAGTACTTC. Its translation: CASSPGLAGVVYEQYF. Complete variable domain (other parts from reference TRBV7-2 and TRBJ2-7): GAGVSQSPSNKVTEKGKDVELRCDPISGHTALYWYRQSLGQGLEFLIYFQGNSAPDKSGLPSDRFSAERTGGSVSTLTIQRTQQEDSAVYLCASSPGLAGVVYEQYFGPGTRLTVT.

The chain combines TRBV6-1 with TRBJ1-5, with no clear D. The length of the CDR3 is 14 residues. V lost 0 bases to trimming and J lost 4 bases, with 7 bases between them. CDR1 and CDR2 from the germline V gene are MNHNS and SASEGT. CDR3: CASSEASVNQPQHF. CDR3 DNA: TGTGCCAGCAGTGAAGCGAGTGTTAATCAGCCCCAGCATTTT.